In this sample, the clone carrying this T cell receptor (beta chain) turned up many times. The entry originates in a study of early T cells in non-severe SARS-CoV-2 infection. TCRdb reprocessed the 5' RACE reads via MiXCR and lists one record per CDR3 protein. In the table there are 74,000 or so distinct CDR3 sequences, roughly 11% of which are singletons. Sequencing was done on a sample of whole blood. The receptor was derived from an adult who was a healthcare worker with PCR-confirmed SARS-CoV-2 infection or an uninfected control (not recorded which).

CDR3 coding DNA: TGCGCCAGCAGCCCAACGGTCTCCTACGAGCAGTACTTC. Translated, it gives CASSPTVSYEQYF. The J gene is TRBJ2-7, the V gene TRBV10-1; no definite D call. Germline values: CDR1 WNHNN, CDR2 SYGVQD (reference sequence). The CDR3 has 13 amino acids. The ends were cut back, 6 bases at V and 0 bases at J, with 9 bases in the middle.